This T cell receptor (beta chain) was identified in a study of Ad26.COV2.S vaccination and SARS-CoV-2 variants. V was clipped by 2 bases and J by 4 bases; unmatched bases: 5. CDR1 is MNHEY, CDR2 SVGAGI, per germline. The CDR3 runs to 15 residues. Treatment in this sample: some 19 received Ad26.COV2.S at low or high dose, single or two shots; roughly five received placebo; per-sample allocation not given. Sampling was done on day 63 after the first vaccine or placebo injection. The vaccine delivered Wuhan-strain SARS-CoV-2 spike through an Ad26 vector. The protocol was immunoSEQ multiplex PCR, while the TCRdb copy is restricted to in-frame clones and leaves out a portion. The sample holds some 350,000 clones, approximately 84% seen once.

This sequence originates from a person aged 18 to 65 who received the Ad26.COV2.S COVID-19 vaccine or a placebo. Sequenced material: peripheral blood, taken in a trial of Ad26.COV2.S vaccine versus placebo. The J gene is TRBJ2-7, the V gene TRBV6-5; TRBD1 matches 10 bases. CDR3 sequence reads: CASSYRDRGLYEQYF. CDR3 nucleotide sequence: TGTGCCAGCAGTTACAGGGACAGGGGCCTTTACGAGCAGTACTTC.